Listed below are T cell receptor beta chains from one sample, sequenced in a study of identifying expanded T cells in peripheral blood. The repertoire was sequenced with immunoSEQ multiplex PCR; TCRdb's copy has only in-frame clones and lacks some. The sample lists 90,000 or so clones, 86% occurring once. The sample was blood. The receptors derive from a person between 18 and 75 years old in good health. Each CDR3 is given with its conserved first and last residue. The order of the fields is J gene, D gene, clone size, V gene, CDR3 protein, CDR3 DNA. A D gene is named only where the DNA matches it firmly. Rows give clone size only sometimes, using once, few, many, or a class for an expanded clone.

>TRBJ2-7|TRBD1|-|TRBV30
CAWSDRAYEQYF
TGTGCCTGGAGCGACAGGGCCTACGAGCAGTACTTC
>TRBJ1-6|TRBD1|few|TRBV7-9
CASSLGTGGYSPLHF
TGTGCCAGCAGCCTCGGGACAGGGGGCTATTCACCCCTCCACTTT
>TRBJ1-4|-|-|TRBV7-9
CASSRDQYEKLFF
TGTGCCAGCAGTAGGGATCAGTATGAAAAACTGTTTTTT
>TRBJ1-1|-|-|TRBV6-5
CASSYSQGRSTEAFF
TGTGCCAGCAGTTACTCACAGGGTCGGAGCACTGAAGCTTTCTTT
>TRBJ1-1|-|-|TRBV5-1
CASSLRPNTEAFF
TGCGCCAGCAGCTTGAGGCCGAACACTGAAGCTTTCTTT
>TRBJ1-2|-|-|TRBV7-8
CASSLERAWSGYTF
TGTGCCAGCAGCTTAGAAAGGGCTTGGAGTGGCTACACCTTC
>TRBJ1-6|-|few|TRBV7-2
CASSPRRGSNSPLHF
TGTGCCAGCAGCCCCCGTCGCGGTTCAAATTCACCCCTCCACTTT
>TRBJ2-3|-|-|TRBV7-9
CASSLFPRISTDTQYF
TGTGCCAGCAGCTTGTTTCCGAGGATTAGCACAGATACGCAGTATTTT
>TRBJ2-2|-|-|TRBV7-2
CASSLGLLTGELFF
TGTGCCAGCAGCTTAGGGCTGCTTACCGGGGAGCTGTTTTTT
>TRBJ1-3|-|-|TRBV4-1
CASSQSSGPERNTIYF
TGCGCCAGCAGCCAATCGTCGGGACCAGAACGAAACACCATATATTTT
>TRBJ1-3|-|-|TRBV7-3
CASSLSPGDTGNTIYF
TGTGCCAGCAGCTTAAGTCCGGGCGACACTGGAAACACCATATATTTT
>TRBJ2-3|-|-|TRBV7-2
CASSLRRASVTDTQYF
TGTGCCAGCAGCCTAAGAAGGGCCAGCGTCACAGATACGCAGTATTTT
>TRBJ2-7|TRBD1|-|TRBV6-1
CASSADRVSYEQYF
TGTGCCAGCAGTGCCGACAGGGTCTCCTACGAGCAGTACTTC
>TRBJ1-2|TRBD1|-|TRBV19
CASFKDRGYNYGYTF
TGTGCCAGTTTCAAGGACAGGGGGTATAACTATGGCTACACCTTC
>TRBJ2-2|TRBD1|-|TRBV6-5
CAIRQGHTGELFF
TGTGCCATCCGACAGGGCCACACCGGGGAGCTGTTTTTT
>TRBJ1-2|-|-|TRBV7-2
CASSLVGRTAYGYTF
TGTGCCAGCAGCTTAGTAGGGAGGACAGCTTATGGCTACACCTTC
>TRBJ1-2|-|-|TRBV30
CAWLSWGLVLF
TGTGCCTGGCTTTCCTGGGGTTTGGTCCTCTTC
>TRBJ1-2|-|-|TRBV9
CASSVGPSMGGQDTF
TGTGCCAGCAGCGTAGGTCCGTCCATGGGGGGGCAAGACACCTTC
>TRBJ2-5|-|-|TRBV6-5
CASSPTPGLGETQYF
TGTGCCAGCAGCCCCACCCCGGGGCTTGGAGAGACCCAGTACTTC
>TRBJ1-2|-|-|TRBV18
CASSTRQTENYGYTF
TGTGCCAGCTCAACCCGACAGACCGAAAACTATGGCTACACCTTC
>TRBJ2-6|-|-|TRBV7-3
CASSVTGPTGMSGANVLTF
TGTGCCAGCAGCGTAACCGGTCCTACAGGGATGTCTGGGGCCAACGTCCTGACTTTC
>TRBJ2-5|TRBD1|-|TRBV7-6
CASSRNSQGAFGETQYF
TGTGCCAGCAGCCGCAATTCACAGGGGGCCTTTGGAGAGACCCAGTACTTC
>TRBJ1-1|-|few|TRBV5-4
CASSENRDITEAFF
TGTGCCAGCAGCGAAAACCGGGACATCACTGAAGCTTTCTTT
>TRBJ1-2|-|-|TRBV5-1
CASSGGYGYTF
TGCGCCAGCAGTGGAGGCTATGGCTACACCTTC
>TRBJ1-2|-|-|TRBV12-5
CASGDRPGYGYTF
TGTGCTAGTGGTGACAGGCCGGGCTATGGCTACACCTTC
>TRBJ2-7|-|-|TRBV15
CATSRDIGRASSYEQYF
TGTGCCACCAGCAGAGATATTGGTCGGGCTAGCTCCTACGAGCAGTACTTC
>TRBJ1-1|-|-|TRBV6-5
CASRMTGNTEAFF
TGTGCCAGCAGGATGACAGGGAACACTGAAGCTTTCTTT
>TRBJ2-3|-|few|TRBV4-1
CASSQGTASKERKADTQYF
TGCGCCAGCAGCCAAGGGACAGCAAGTAAGGAGCGAAAGGCGGATACGCAGTATTTT
>TRBJ2-2|-|few|TRBV2
CASSELGKPGELFF
TGTGCCAGCAGTGAGTTGGGGAAGCCCGGGGAGCTGTTTTTT
>TRBJ2-2|TRBD2|-|TRBV19
CASSSSGDNTGELFF
TGTGCCAGTAGCTCTAGCGGGGACAACACCGGGGAGCTGTTTTTT
>TRBJ2-3|TRBD2|-|TRBV9
CASSVATSGGISTDTQYF
TGTGCCAGCAGCGTAGCCACTAGCGGGGGGATTAGCACAGATACGCAGTATTTT
>TRBJ1-6|-|-|TRBV19
CASREVPYNSPLHF
TGTGCCAGTCGGGAGGTCCCCTATAATTCACCCCTCCACTTT
>TRBJ1-1|-|-|TRBV5-6
CASSLMGEAFF
TGTGCCAGCAGCTTAATGGGGGAAGCTTTCTTT
>TRBJ2-6|-|-|TRBV6-4
CASRQIGGSGANVLTF
TGTGCCAGCAGACAAATAGGGGGCTCTGGGGCCAACGTCCTGACTTTC
>TRBJ2-7|-|-|TRBV27
CASSGPLGEQYF
TGTGCCAGCTCCGGGCCACTGGGGGAGCAGTACTTC
>TRBJ1-1|-|-|TRBV7-6
CASSQDSMNTEAFF
TGTGCCAGCAGCCAGGACAGCATGAACACTGAAGCTTTCTTT
>TRBJ1-1|-|-|TRBV15
CATSRDLRRTNTEAFF
TGTGCCACCAGCAGAGATCTGCGAAGAACGAACACTGAAGCTTTCTTT
>TRBJ1-5|-|-|TRBV7-9
CASSLGQARNQPQHF
TGTGCCAGCAGCTTAGGACAGGCACGCAATCAGCCCCAGCATTTT
>TRBJ2-5|TRBD2|-|TRBV10-1
CASSQRGQETQYF
TGCGCCAGCTCCCAGCGGGGTCAAGAGACCCAGTACTTC
>TRBJ2-1|-|-|TRBV28
CASSLGGMDEQFF
TGTGCCAGCAGTTTAGGGGGAATGGATGAGCAGTTCTTC
>TRBJ1-3|-|-|TRBV5-1
CASSLMSGSSWGSGNTIYF
TGCGCCAGCAGCTTAATGTCCGGCTCGAGTTGGGGCTCTGGAAACACCATATATTTT
>TRBJ2-1|TRBD1|-|TRBV7-2
CASSPGTGRYNEQFF
TGTGCCAGCAGCCCCGGGACAGGGAGATACAATGAGCAGTTCTTC
>TRBJ1-1|TRBD1|-|TRBV12-5
CASGDSGGRTEAFF
TGTGCTAGTGGGGACTCAGGGGGACGAACTGAAGCTTTCTTT
>TRBJ1-2|-|-|TRBV29-1
CSVLASLQGYYGYTF
TGCAGCGTTCTTGCTTCTCTACAGGGTTACTATGGCTACACCTTC
>TRBJ2-5|TRBD1|-|TRBV6-6
CASTLTGTGKKTQYF
TGTGCCAGCACCTTAACCGGGACAGGGAAGAAGACCCAGTACTTC
>TRBJ2-1|TRBD2|-|TRBV10-1
CASSRGGWGVRDNEQFF
TGCGCCAGCAGCCGGGGAGGGTGGGGGGTTCGCGACAATGAGCAGTTCTTC
>TRBJ1-1|-|-|TRBV29-1
CSGIQLAPPTEAFF
TGCAGCGGGATACAGTTGGCCCCCCCCACTGAAGCTTTCTTT
>TRBJ1-2|-|-|TRBV19
CASSIYPYAGGYTF
TGTGCCAGTAGTATATATCCATACGCGGGTGGCTACACCTTC
>TRBJ2-2|-|-|TRBV7-7
CASSPYVWDGELFF
TGTGCCAGCAGCCCATACGTCTGGGACGGGGAGCTGTTTTTT